The source of this T cell receptor (beta chain) is a study of glioma-infiltrating T cells after dendritic cell vaccination. Turning to the study itself: At biweekly intervals, patients got three intradermal dendritic cell vaccine injections.

The CDR3 covers 14 residues. V was clipped by 6 bases and J by 4 bases; unmatched bases: 3. Germline CDR1 MNHEY, CDR2 SMNVEV (reference sequence). The time point here: after dendritic cell vaccination, including at tumor progression/relapse. TCRdb's table, derived via immunoSEQ multiplex PCR, lists solely in-frame clones and lacks some. The sample includes about 63,000 clones, roughly 84% of them seen just once. The sequence derives from a human donor with glioblastoma. The rearrangement joins TRBV27 to TRBJ1-2, with TRBD1 matching over 12 bases. Material: blood, obtained after dendritic cell vaccination. The CDR3 bases are TGTGCCAGCAGGGGACAGGGGGCTAGCTATGGCTACACCTTC. Translation gives CASRGQGASYGYTF.